This T cell receptor (beta chain) is from a study of blood T cell repertoires in COVID-19. Study-wide background: Acute and convalescent COVID-19 samples came from the United States, Italy and Spain. T cells, B-cell-depleted T cells, or PBMCs supplied cDNA or gDNA.

Germline V gives CDR1 SGHAT, CDR2 FQNNGV. The CDR3 runs to 14 residues. V was clipped by 3 bases and J by 7 bases, with 15 bases between them. This clone showed up just once. In the original processing: How many nucleated cells were present was estimated from reference gene primer amplification. Measured with immunoSEQ multiplex PCR; TCRdb has only the in-frame clones, and not every one. The V and J calls and the clone size are those of that table, but D and trimming were determined from the DNA. Of some 13,000 clones in the sample, 80% to 90% are singletons; the top ten hold roughly half. Sequencing was performed on peripheral blood. This receptor was taken from an elderly man with acute or convalescent COVID-19. The chain employs TRBV11-2 and TRBJ1-2, with a tentative D call TRBD1 (5 bases). Here the CDR3 DNA reads TGTGCCAGCAGCTTTCAGAGAGACAGATTTGGCTACACCTTC. This sequence encodes CASSFQRDRFGYTF. Supplemented by reference TRBV11-2 and TRBJ1-2, the full variable domain reads EAGVAQSPRYKIIEKRQSVAFWCNPISGHATLYWYQQILGQGPKLLIQFQNNGVVDDSQLPKDRFSAERLKGVDSTLKIQPAKLEDSAVYLCASSFQRDRFGYTFGSGTRLTVV.